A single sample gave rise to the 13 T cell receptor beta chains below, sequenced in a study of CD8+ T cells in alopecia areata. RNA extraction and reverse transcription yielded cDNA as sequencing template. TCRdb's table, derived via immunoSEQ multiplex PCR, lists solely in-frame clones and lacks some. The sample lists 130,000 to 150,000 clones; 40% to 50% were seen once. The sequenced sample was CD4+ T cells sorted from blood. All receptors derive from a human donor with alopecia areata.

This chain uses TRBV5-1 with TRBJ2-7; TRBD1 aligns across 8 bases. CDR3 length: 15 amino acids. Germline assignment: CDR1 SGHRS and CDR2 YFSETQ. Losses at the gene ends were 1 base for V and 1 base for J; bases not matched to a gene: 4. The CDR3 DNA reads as TGCGCCAGCAGCTTGCTTGGACAGGGTTCCTACGAGCAGTACTTC. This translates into CASSLLGQGSYEQYF.

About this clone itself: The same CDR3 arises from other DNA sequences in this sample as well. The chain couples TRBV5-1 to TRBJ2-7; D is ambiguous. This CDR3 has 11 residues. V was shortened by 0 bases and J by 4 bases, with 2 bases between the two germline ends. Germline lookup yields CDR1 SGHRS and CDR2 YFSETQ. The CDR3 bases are TGCGCCAGCAGCTTGGAGTACGAGCAGTACTTC. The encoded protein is CASSLEYEQYF.

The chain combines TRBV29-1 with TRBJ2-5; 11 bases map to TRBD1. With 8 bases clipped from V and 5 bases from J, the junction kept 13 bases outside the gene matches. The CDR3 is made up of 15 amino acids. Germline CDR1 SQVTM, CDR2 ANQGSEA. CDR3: CSSAGTGGFWETQYF. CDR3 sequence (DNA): TGCAGCTCGGCCGGGACAGGGGGTTTTTGGGAGACCCAGTACTTC.

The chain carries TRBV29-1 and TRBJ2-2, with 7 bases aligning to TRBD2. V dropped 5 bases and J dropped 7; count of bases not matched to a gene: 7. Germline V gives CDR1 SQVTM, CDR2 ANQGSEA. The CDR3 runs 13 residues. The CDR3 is CSVTTSQRGELFF. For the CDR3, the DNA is TGCAGCGTTACGACTAGCCAACGCGGGGAGCTGTTTTTT.

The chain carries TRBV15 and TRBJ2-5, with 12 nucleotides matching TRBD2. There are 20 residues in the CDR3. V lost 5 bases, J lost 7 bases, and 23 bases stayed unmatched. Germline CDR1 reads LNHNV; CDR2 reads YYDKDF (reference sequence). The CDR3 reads CATSRRVASGRAAGGWTQYF. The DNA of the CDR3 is TGTGCCACCAGCCGTCGTGTGGCTAGCGGGAGGGCTGCTGGAGGCTGGACCCAGTACTTC.

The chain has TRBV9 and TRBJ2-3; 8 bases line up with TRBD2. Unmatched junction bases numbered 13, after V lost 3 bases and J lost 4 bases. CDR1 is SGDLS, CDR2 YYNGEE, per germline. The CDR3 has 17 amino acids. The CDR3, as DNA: TGTGCCAGCAGCGCAGGGCCCGGGACTAGTGCACCAGATACGCAGTATTTT. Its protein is CASSAGPGTSAPDTQYF.

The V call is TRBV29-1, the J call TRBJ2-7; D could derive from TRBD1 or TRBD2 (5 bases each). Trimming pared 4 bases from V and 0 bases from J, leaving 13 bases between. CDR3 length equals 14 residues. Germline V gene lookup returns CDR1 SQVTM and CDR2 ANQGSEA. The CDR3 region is CSVVGETSSYEQYF. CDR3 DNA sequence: TGCAGCGTTGTGGGGGAGACAAGCTCCTACGAGCAGTACTTC.

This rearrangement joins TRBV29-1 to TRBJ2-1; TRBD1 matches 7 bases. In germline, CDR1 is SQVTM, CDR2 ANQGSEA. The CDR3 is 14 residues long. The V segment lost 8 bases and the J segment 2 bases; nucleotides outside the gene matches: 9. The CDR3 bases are TGCAGCACTAGACAGGGCGTCCCCTACAATGAGCAGTTCTTC. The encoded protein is CSTRQGVPYNEQFF.

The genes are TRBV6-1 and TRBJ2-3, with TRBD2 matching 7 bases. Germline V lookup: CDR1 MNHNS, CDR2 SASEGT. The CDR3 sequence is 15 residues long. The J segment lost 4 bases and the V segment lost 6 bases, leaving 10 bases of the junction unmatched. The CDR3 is CASRASWGGADTQYF. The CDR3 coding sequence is TGTGCCAGCAGGGCTAGCTGGGGAGGGGCAGATACGCAGTATTTT.

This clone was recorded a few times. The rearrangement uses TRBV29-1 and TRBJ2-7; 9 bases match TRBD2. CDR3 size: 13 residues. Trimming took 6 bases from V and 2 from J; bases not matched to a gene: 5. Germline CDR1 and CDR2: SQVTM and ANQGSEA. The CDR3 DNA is TGCAGCGTCGCGACTAGCGGACCCTACGAGCAGTACTTC. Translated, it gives CSVATSGPYEQYF.

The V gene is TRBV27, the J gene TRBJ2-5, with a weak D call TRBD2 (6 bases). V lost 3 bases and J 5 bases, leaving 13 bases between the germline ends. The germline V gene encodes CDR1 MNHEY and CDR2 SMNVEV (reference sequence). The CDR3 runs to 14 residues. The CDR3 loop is CASSFVASVETQYF. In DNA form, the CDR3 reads TGTGCCAGCAGTTTTGTGGCTAGCGTGGAGACCCAGTACTTC.

The CDR3, as DNA: TGCAGCGTTATAATCAGGGCCGGGACCGGGGAGCTGTTTTTT. Its protein product is CSVIIRAGTGELFF. The chain is built from TRBV29-1 and TRBJ2-2; a possible D gene is TRBD1 (5 bases). Germline CDR1 reads SQVTM; CDR2 reads ANQGSEA. The V end was cut by 5 bases, the J end by 5 bases, with 15 bases between. This CDR3 comprises 14 residues.

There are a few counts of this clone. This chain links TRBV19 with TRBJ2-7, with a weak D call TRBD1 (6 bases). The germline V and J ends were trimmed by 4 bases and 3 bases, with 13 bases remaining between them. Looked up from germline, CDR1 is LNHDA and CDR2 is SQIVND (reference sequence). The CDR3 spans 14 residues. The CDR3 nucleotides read TGTGCCAGTAGTACGACAGGTTCCCTCTACGAGCAGTACTTC. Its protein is CASSTTGSLYEQYF. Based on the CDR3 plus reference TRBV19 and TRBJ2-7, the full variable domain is DGGITQSPKYLFRKEGQNVTLSCEQNLNHDAMYWYRQDPGQGLRLIYYSQIVNDFQKGDIAEGYSVSREKKESFPLTVTSAQKNPTAFYLCASSTTGSLYEQYFGPGTRLTVT.